The rows below give T cell receptor beta chains drawn from one sample of a study of blood T cell repertoires in COVID-19. Sequenced by immunoSEQ multiplex PCR; TCRdb stores in-frame clones only, minus some. The profile shows about 89,000 clones, roughly 80% of them singletons. The specimen sequenced was peripheral blood. The source is a woman older than 75 with acute or convalescent COVID-19. CDR3s include the opening cysteine and the closing phenylalanine or tryptophan. The order of the fields is J gene, V gene, D gene, clone size, CDR3 protein, CDR3 DNA. The D gene is left open where the match is weak. Rows give clone size only sometimes, using once, few, many, or a class for an expanded clone.

>TRBJ1-6|TRBV5-4|NA|NA
CASSLDQGILTSYNSPLHF
TGTGCCAGCAGCCTTGATCAGGGGATTCTAACGTCCTATAATTCACCCCTCCACTTT
>TRBJ1-6|TRBV4-3|NA|NA
CASSQDWGRASPLHF
TGCGCCAGCAGCCAAGATTGGGGCAGGGCTTCACCCCTCCACTTT
>TRBJ2-2|TRBV6-6|TRBD2|NA
CASLPSGGRFTGELFF
TGTGCCAGCCTTCCTAGCGGGGGAAGGTTTACCGGGGAGCTGTTTTTT
>TRBJ1-6|TRBV6-2/TRBV6-3|TRBD1|few
CASSFSGQAPASLPLHF
TGTGCCAGCAGTTTTTCGGGACAGGCCCCGGCGAGTCTGCCCCTCCACTTT
>TRBJ1-4|TRBV4-2|NA|few
CASSQGPSEGEKLFF
TGTGCCAGCAGCCAAGGTCCGTCTGAGGGTGAAAAACTGTTTTTT
>TRBJ2-1|TRBV6-5|TRBD2|NA
CASSYSEAGWQFF
TGTGCCAGCAGTTACTCGGAAGCGGGGTGGCAGTTCTTC
>TRBJ1-2|TRBV4-1|TRBD1|NA
CASSSQGDLPYGYTF
TGCGCCAGCAGCTCACAGGGGGACCTGCCCTATGGCTACACCTTC
>TRBJ1-6|TRBV19|NA|NA
CASSSPAGVGSPLHF
TGTGCCAGTAGTTCCCCAGCAGGGGTGGGTTCACCCCTCCACTTT
>TRBJ2-5|TRBV19|TRBD1|NA
CASSVTGTGGVKTQYF
TGTGCCAGTAGTGTTACCGGGACAGGGGGGGTAAAGACCCAGTACTTC
>TRBJ2-2|TRBV11-3|NA|NA
CASSTVNTGELFF
TGTGCCAGCAGCACTGTGAACACCGGGGAGCTGTTTTTT
>TRBJ1-3|TRBV2|TRBD1|NA
CASGTTGGAGNTIYF
TGTGCCAGCGGCACAACAGGGGGCGCTGGAAACACCATATATTTT
>TRBJ1-1|TRBV2|NA|NA
CASRAGNTEAFF
TGTGCCAGCAGGGCGGGGAACACTGAAGCTTTCTTT
>TRBJ1-2|TRBV25-1|TRBD1|NA
CASSEYIGTGDYGYTF
TGTGCCAGCAGTGAATATATAGGGACAGGAGATTATGGCTACACCTTC
>TRBJ1-1|TRBV18|TRBD1|NA
CASSPSRTGQTEAFF
TGTGCCAGCTCACCCTCCCGGACAGGGCAGACTGAAGCTTTCTTT
>TRBJ2-3|TRBV10-3|NA|NA
CAISEGAADTQYF
TGTGCCATCAGTGAGGGGGCGGCAGATACGCAGTATTTT
>TRBJ2-7|TRBV4-2|NA|NA
CASSQDHPDRWIYEQYF
TGTGCCAGCAGCCAAGATCACCCCGACAGGTGGATCTACGAGCAGTACTTC
>TRBJ1-1|TRBV5-6|NA|few
CASSAGVNTEAFF
TGTGCCAGCAGCGCAGGGGTGAACACTGAAGCTTTCTTT
>TRBJ2-1|TRBV3-1/TRBV3-2|NA|NA
CASSRRAPGYPSSYNEQFF
TGTGCCAGCAGCCGGCGAGCCCCGGGGTATCCGAGCTCCTACAATGAGCAGTTCTTC
>TRBJ1-1|TRBV24-1|NA|NA
CATSDYRSEAFF
TGTGCCACCAGTGATTACAGGTCTGAAGCTTTCTTT
>TRBJ1-5|TRBV2|NA|NA
CASSVGQLRQPQHF
TGTGCCAGCAGTGTCGGACAGTTGAGACAGCCCCAGCATTTT
>TRBJ1-5|TRBV18|NA|once
CASSPGSDQPQHF
TGTGCCAGCTCACCGGGCTCTGACCAGCCCCAGCATTTT
>TRBJ1-1|TRBV12-3/TRBV12-4|NA|NA
CASIETGNTEAFF
TGTGCCAGCATCGAGACAGGCAACACTGAAGCTTTCTTT
>TRBJ1-6|TRBV9|TRBD1|NA
CASSGDRGPSPLHF
TGTGCCAGCAGCGGGGACAGGGGGCCTTCACCCCTCCACTTT
>TRBJ2-2|TRBV6-5|NA|NA
CASSWSGNTGELFF
TGTGCCAGCAGTTGGTCGGGGAACACCGGGGAGCTGTTTTTT
>TRBJ1-3|TRBV6-5|NA|NA
CASSRDSGNTIYF
TGTGCCAGCAGCCGGGACTCTGGAAACACCATATATTTT
>TRBJ2-5|TRBV18|NA|NA
CASSPQEETQYF
TGTGCCAGCTCACCACAGGAGGAGACCCAGTACTTC
>TRBJ1-1|TRBV15|TRBD1|NA
CATSRGRQGVWTEAFF
TGTGCCACCAGCAGAGGTCGACAGGGAGTATGGACTGAAGCTTTCTTT
>TRBJ1-5|TRBV19|NA|NA
CASSVGAGQPQHF
TGTGCCAGTAGTGTGGGGGCGGGTCAGCCCCAGCATTTT
>TRBJ2-5|TRBV28|NA|NA
CASSLFSGLARRQETQYF
TGTGCCAGCAGTTTATTTTCTGGGCTAGCGAGACGCCAAGAGACCCAGTACTTC
>TRBJ2-1|TRBV20-1|TRBD2|NA
CRGLAGDEQFF
TGCAGGGGACTAGCGGGGGATGAGCAGTTCTTC
>TRBJ1-1|TRBV19|NA|NA
CASRRDNEAFF
TGTGCCAGTAGACGGGACAATGAAGCTTTCTTT
>TRBJ1-4|TRBV2|NA|NA
CASLGGEKLFF
TGTGCCAGCCTCGGGGGTGAAAAACTGTTTTTT
>TRBJ2-7|TRBV7-2|NA|NA
CASSSFYEQYF
TGTGCCAGCAGCTCCTTCTACGAGCAGTACTTC
>TRBJ2-5|TRBV7-2|TRBD1|NA
CASRVGTGGVKTQYF
TGTGCCAGCAGAGTTGGGACAGGGGGCGTTAAGACCCAGTACTTC
>TRBJ1-6|TRBV7-9|TRBD1|once
CASSLQGVYNSPLHF
TGTGCCAGCAGCTTGCAGGGGGTTTATAATTCACCCCTCCACTTT
>TRBJ1-1|TRBV7-9|NA|NA
CASSLSDPGPPGF
TGTGCCAGCAGCTTGTCAGACCCGGGTCCCCCTGGCTTT
>TRBJ2-1|TRBV19|TRBD1|NA
CASRDTGGSYNEQFF
TGTGCCAGTAGGGACACAGGGGGCTCCTACAATGAGCAGTTCTTC
>TRBJ1-2|TRBV2|TRBD1|NA
CASSEARGRNYGYTF
TGTGCCAGCAGTGAAGCGAGGGGGCGTAACTATGGCTACACCTTC
>TRBJ1-1|TRBV27|NA|few
CASSLGGLVTEAFF
TGTGCCAGCAGTTTGGGGGGGCTCGTCACTGAAGCTTTCTTT
>TRBJ2-1|TRBV7-2|NA|NA
CASSLDGAGTFF
TGTGCCAGCAGCTTAGACGGGGCAGGGACATTCTTC
>TRBJ2-3|TRBV11-2|TRBD2|NA
CASSSRLAGASSTDTQYF
TGTGCCAGCAGCTCCCGACTAGCGGGGGCCTCTAGCACAGATACGCAGTATTTT
>TRBJ1-1|TRBV19|NA|NA
CASSIGGAAGTEAFF
TGTGCCAGTAGTATAGGTGGGGCAGCGGGCACTGAAGCTTTCTTT
>TRBJ1-1|TRBV5-8|NA|medium-sized
CASSFGLSPFAPERNTEAFF
TGTGCCAGCAGCTTCGGCCTCTCGCCTTTCGCCCCGGAGCGGAACACTGAAGCTTTCTTT
>TRBJ2-1|TRBV5-1|NA|NA
CASSLGQEHNEQFF
TGCGCCAGCAGCTTGGGACAGGAGCACAATGAGCAGTTCTTC
>TRBJ1-2|TRBV6-5|NA|NA
CASSTGAANYGYTF
TGTGCCAGCAGTACGGGAGCCGCTAACTATGGCTACACCTTC
>TRBJ1-6|TRBV4-1|TRBD1|NA
CASSQAPSRQGVNSPLHF
TGCGCCAGCAGCCAGGCCCCTAGTCGGCAGGGGGTAAATTCACCCCTCCACTTT
>TRBJ1-5|TRBV3-1/TRBV3-2|NA|NA
CASSQGNGFNQPQHF
TGTGCCAGCAGCCAAGGGAACGGGTTCAATCAGCCCCAGCATTTT
>TRBJ1-2|TRBV5-4|NA|once
CASSLGAGTDYGYTF
TGTGCCAGCAGCTTGGGGGCGGGAACAGACTATGGCTACACCTTC
>TRBJ2-3|TRBV18|TRBD2|NA
CASSRTGGRRTSGTTDTQYF
TGTGCCAGCTCACGGACCGGGGGGAGGAGGACTAGCGGGACGACAGATACGCAGTATTTT
>TRBJ2-1|TRBV4-1|TRBD2|few
CASSLRTSGGVLGNQEQFF
TGCGCCAGCAGCCTCCGGACTAGCGGGGGGGTTCTGGGCAATCAGGAGCAGTTCTTC
>TRBJ2-5|TRBV5-1|TRBD2|NA
CASSLGVAGSQETQYF
TGCGCCAGCAGCTTGGGGGTAGCGGGGTCACAAGAGACCCAGTACTTC
>TRBJ1-1|TRBV9|NA|NA
CASSTHSGTGTEAFF
TGTGCCAGCAGCACCCATTCCGGTACGGGGACTGAAGCTTTCTTT